The 8 T cell receptor beta chains presented below share a single source sample, sequenced in a study of blood T cell repertoires in COVID-19. Using immunoSEQ multiplex PCR, the repertoire was profiled, and TCRdb retains in-frame clones only, with some absent. The table lists 250,000 or so clones, 84% of them singletons. Sequenced input: peripheral blood. The origin of the receptors is a man aged 35-49 years who had recovered from COVID-19.

This sequence joins TRBV27 and TRBJ1-5, with D maybe TRBD1 (5 bases). The CDR3 runs to 15 residues. V lost 5 bases, J lost 5 bases, and 16 bases lay in between. Per germline, CDR1 MNHEY and CDR2 SMNVEV (reference sequence). The CDR3 is CASSPLTAFYQPQHF. The DNA of the CDR3 is TGTGCCAGCAGTCCCCTGACAGCTTTCTATCAGCCCCAGCATTTT.

With regard to this clone: Its ends do not fully match the called genes, so a read error is possible. The chain uses TRBV14 and TRBJ2-2; 8 positions agree with TRBD1. Germline loops: CDR1 SGHDN, CDR2 FVKESK. This CDR3 is 18 amino acids long. DNA for the CDR3: TGTGCCAGCAGCCAAGAGTTAAGAGGGGGACAGGTCGGGCTCCCTGGGGTTTTT. Encoded protein: CASSQELRGGQVGLPGVF.

The chain combines TRBV6-5 with TRBJ2-7; 11 bases map to TRBD1. From germline, CDR1 is MNHEY and CDR2 SVGAGI. The V and J ends lost 8 bases and 3 bases, in that order; junction bases with no gene match: 9. The CDR3 runs 15 residues. The CDR3 loop reads CASGLLGTGGYEQYF. In DNA form, the CDR3 reads TGTGCCAGCGGCCTTTTGGGGACAGGGGGCTACGAGCAGTACTTC.

This clone was seen just once. The chain links TRBV10-3 to TRBJ2-2; 7 nucleotides align to TRBD1. V was pared by 6 bases and J by 3 bases, with 4 bases of the junction left unmatched. CDR3 length equals 14 residues. The V gene's germline CDR1 is ENHRY and CDR2 SYGVKD. The CDR3, as DNA: TGTGCCATCAGGAGGGGGCGAGACACCGGGGAGCTGTTTTTT. This translates into CAIRRGRDTGELFF.

The chain joins TRBV30 to TRBJ1-2; 7 positions agree with TRBD1. Germline lookup yields CDR1 GTSNPN and CDR2 SVGIG (reference sequence). The ends lost 4 bases at V and 5 bases at J; junction bases unmatched: 4. This CDR3 has 12 residues. Written as DNA, the CDR3 is TGTGCCTGGACCCAACAGGGGTATGGCTACACCTTC. Its protein product is CAWTQQGYGYTF. Supplemented by reference TRBV30 and TRBJ1-2, the full variable domain reads SQTIHQWPATLVQPVGSPLSLECTVEGTSNPNLYWYRQAAGRGLQLLFYSVGIGQISSEVPQNLSASRPQDRQFILSSKKLLLSDSGFYLCAWTQQGYGYTFGSGTRLTVV.

This sequence joins TRBV2 and TRBJ2-5, with unresolved D. The CDR3 totals 13 residues. V lost 5 bases and J 4 bases, leaving 11 bases between the germline ends. Per the germline V gene, CDR1 is SNHLY and CDR2 is FYNNEI. CDR3 bases: TGTGCCAGCAGTCAAGACACCTTAGAGACCCAGTACTTC. Translation gives CASSQDTLETQYF.

The chain links TRBV19 to TRBJ1-1; D perhaps matches TRBD1 (6 bases). Per germline, CDR1 LNHDA and CDR2 SQIVND (reference sequence). This CDR3 comprises 16 residues. V was cut by 5 bases and J by 5 bases, with 21 bases left in between. The CDR3 reads CASSSGLAGVITEAFF. CDR3 coding DNA: TGTGCCAGTAGTTCAGGGTTGGCAGGGGTTATAACTGAAGCTTTCTTT.

The V call is TRBV5-5, the J call TRBJ2-7, with 9 bases that match TRBD1. CDR1 is SGHKS and CDR2 is YYEKEE in the germline V gene (reference sequence). V was pared by 2 bases and J by 7 bases, with 7 bases of the junction left unmatched. The CDR3 extends over 14 amino acids. The CDR3: CASSFGTGIEEQYF. CDR3 coding DNA: TGTGCCAGCAGCTTCGGGACAGGGATAGAAGAGCAGTACTTC.